This T cell receptor (beta chain) was captured in a study of cytomegalovirus exposure and HLA in healthy donors. Germline values: CDR1 LNHDA, CDR2 SQIVND (reference sequence). The CDR3 is made up of 16 amino acids. Trimming removed 7 bases from V and 1 base from J; junction bases left unmatched: 12. 60 Vbeta and 13 Jbeta primers were used in PCR. Sequenced by immunoSEQ multiplex PCR; TCRdb stores in-frame clones only, minus some. The sample yields some 250,000 clones, 82% seen once. The TCR sequence derives from a woman aged 40-49 years in good health and CMV-seropositive. The chain uses TRBV19 and TRBJ1-1; 7 bases agree with TRBD1. Sequencing was done on a sample of PBMCs. The CDR3: CASIETGSPQNTEAFF. DNA of the CDR3: TGTGCCAGTATTGAGACAGGGTCCCCCCAGAACACTGAAGCTTTCTTT.